This is a list of T cell receptor beta chains from one sample in a study of T cells in Graves' hyperthyroidism and ophthalmopathy. TCRdb used MiXCR to reprocess the multiplex PCR reads, holding one entry per CDR3 protein. The repertoire holds 650,000 to 800,000 distinct CDR3 sequences, with 45% as singletons. Specimen: peripheral blood or thyroid tissue (not recorded which). Receptors were obtained from an adult man with Graves' disease, either hyperthyroidism or ophthalmopathy (not recorded which). Each CDR3 is given with its conserved first and last residue. Each record gives: clone size, J gene, V gene, CDR3 length, D gene, CDR3 DNA, CDR3 protein. The D gene is left open where the match is weak. A clone size is listed for some rows: how often the clone was seen (once, few, many), or a class if it is expanded.

size: NA
J: TRBJ2-5
V: TRBV6-5
length: 14
D: NA
DNA: TGTGCCAGCAGTTACCTCAAAAGCAGGGAGACCCAGTACTTC
CDR3: CASSYLKSRETQYF

size: NA
J: TRBJ1-4
V: TRBV25-1
length: 15
D: NA
DNA: TGTGCCAGCAGCTTATGGGATACTGCAAATGAAAAACTGTTTTTT
CDR3: CASSLWDTANEKLFF

size: NA
J: TRBJ1-1
V: TRBV24-1
length: 16
D: TRBD1
DNA: TGTGCCCCAAACCTCGGGGACAGGGGCTCTGGCACTGAAGCTTTCTTT
CDR3: CAPNLGDRGSGTEAFF

size: NA
J: TRBJ1-2
V: TRBV29-1
length: 12
D: NA
DNA: TGCAGCGCCGGTAATGGAATCTATGGCTACACCTTC
CDR3: CSAGNGIYGYTF

size: few
J: TRBJ2-7
V: TRBV7-6
length: 15
D: NA
DNA: TGTGCCAGCAGCCCCAACAGGGTAATCTCCTACGAGCAGTACTTC
CDR3: CASSPNRVISYEQYF

size: once
J: TRBJ2-5
V: TRBV24-1
length: 13
D: NA
DNA: TGTGCCACCAGTGATGGGGCCTCTCAGCCCCAGTACTTC
CDR3: CATSDGASQPQYF

size: NA
J: TRBJ1-1
V: TRBV20-1
length: 13
D: TRBD1
DNA: TGCAGTGGGGGCAATACAGGGGGCACTGAAGCTTTCTTT
CDR3: CSGGNTGGTEAFF

size: NA
J: TRBJ2-5
V: TRBV6-5
length: 15
D: TRBD1
DNA: TGTGCCAGCAGTCCGACGGGACAGGGTGCGGAGACCCAGTACTTC
CDR3: CASSPTGQGAETQYF

size: NA
J: TRBJ1-6
V: TRBV5-1
length: 16
D: TRBD1
DNA: TGCGCCAGCAGCTTTTACGGACAGGGGGCGGATTCACCCCTCCACTTT
CDR3: CASSFYGQGADSPLHF

size: NA
J: TRBJ1-4
V: TRBV15
length: 16
D: TRBD1
DNA: TGTGCCAGCAGCTTAGCGCAGGGGGGGCGCAACGAAAAACTGTTTTTT
CDR3: CASSLAQGGRNEKLFF

size: NA
J: TRBJ1-3
V: TRBV25-1
length: 15
D: TRBD1
DNA: TGTGCCAGCAGACAGTCCGGGACAGGGGTTTACACCATATATTTT
CDR3: CASRQSGTGVYTIYF

size: many
J: TRBJ1-5
V: TRBV2
length: 14
D: NA
DNA: TGTGCCAGCAGTGAGGGAACACGGGATCAGCCCCAGCATTTT
CDR3: CASSEGTRDQPQHF

size: few
J: TRBJ1-5
V: TRBV12-3/TRBV12-4
length: 13
D: NA
DNA: TGTGCCAGCAGTGAAATAACACATCAGCCCCAGCATTTT
CDR3: CASSEITHQPQHF

size: many
J: TRBJ1-3
V: TRBV29-1
length: 14
D: NA
DNA: TGCAGCGTCTCCCGGGACGCTTGGAGAAACACCATATATTTT
CDR3: CSVSRDAWRNTIYF

size: NA
J: TRBJ1-4
V: TRBV2
length: 17
D: NA
DNA: TGTGCCAGCAGTGAACCGAGACTAGCGGGAGCGAGCGAAAAACTGTTTTTT
CDR3: CASSEPRLAGASEKLFF

size: NA
J: TRBJ1-1
V: TRBV29-1
length: 12
D: TRBD1
DNA: TGCTCAGGGACAGGGTACGATGGCTACACCTTCTTT
CDR3: CSGTGYDGYTFF

size: NA
J: TRBJ2-6
V: TRBV7-9
length: 10
D: NA
DNA: TGTGCCAGCAGCTTGGCAGGAGTGACTTTC
CDR3: CASSLAGVTF

size: NA
J: TRBJ2-2
V: TRBV14
length: 17
D: TRBD1
DNA: TGTGCCAGCAGCCAAGTCTGGACAGGCCGAGGCACCGGGGAGCTGTTTTTT
CDR3: CASSQVWTGRGTGELFF

size: many
J: TRBJ1-5
V: TRBV7-8
length: 15
D: NA
DNA: TGTGCCAGCAGCTTCACGGGACTAAGCAATCAGCCCCAGCATTTT
CDR3: CASSFTGLSNQPQHF

size: NA
J: TRBJ1-5
V: TRBV19
length: 17
D: TRBD1
DNA: TGTGCCAGTAGTCAGAGACAGGGGCTCCCTAGCAATCAGCCCCAGCATTTT
CDR3: CASSQRQGLPSNQPQHF

size: NA
J: TRBJ2-7
V: TRBV7-8
length: 13
D: NA
DNA: TGTGCCAGCAGTTCCACAAGGCCCTACGAGCAGTACTTC
CDR3: CASSSTRPYEQYF

size: NA
J: TRBJ1-3
V: TRBV6-1
length: 12
D: NA
DNA: TGTGCCAGCAGAATACAGGGAAACACCATATATTTT
CDR3: CASRIQGNTIYF

size: once
J: TRBJ2-5
V: TRBV5-6
length: 15
D: NA
DNA: TGTGCCAGCAGCTTGGGGGGGGTTACCGGGGAGACCCAGTACTTC
CDR3: CASSLGGVTGETQYF

size: few
J: TRBJ1-5
V: TRBV19
length: 14
D: TRBD1
DNA: TGTGCCAGTAAGGGGGACAGGGCCTGGCAGCCCCAGCATTTT
CDR3: CASKGDRAWQPQHF

size: NA
J: TRBJ2-7
V: TRBV11-1
length: 10
D: TRBD2
DNA: TGTGCCTGGTCTAGCGGCGAGCAGTACTTC
CDR3: CAWSSGEQYF

size: once
J: TRBJ2-5
V: TRBV7-2
length: 18
D: TRBD2
DNA: TGTGCCAGCGGCCAGCCACCTAGCGGGAACCATGTACAAGAGACCCAGTACTTC
CDR3: CASGQPPSGNHVQETQYF

size: NA
J: TRBJ1-1
V: TRBV5-1
length: 16
D: NA
DNA: TGCGCCAGCAGCTTAGGGAGTCGGGGGAAGAACACTGAAGCTTTCTTT
CDR3: CASSLGSRGKNTEAFF

size: many
J: TRBJ1-5
V: TRBV19
length: 16
D: NA
DNA: TGTGCCAGTAGTAGAGGGAACAGGGATCAAGATCAGCCCCAGCATTTT
CDR3: CASSRGNRDQDQPQHF

size: once
J: TRBJ1-6
V: TRBV10-3
length: 16
D: NA
DNA: TGTGCCATCAGTTCCCCGGTGGTGGCCAATAATTCACCCCTCCACTTT
CDR3: CAISSPVVANNSPLHF

size: many
J: TRBJ1-1
V: TRBV7-9
length: 13
D: NA
DNA: TGTGCCAGCAAGAAGGGGGTGGGGACTGAAGCTTTCTTT
CDR3: CASKKGVGTEAFF

size: NA
J: TRBJ1-2
V: TRBV6-5
length: 15
D: NA
DNA: TGTGCCAGCAGTGAAGAATGGGGCGTCTTCTATGGCTACACCTTC
CDR3: CASSEEWGVFYGYTF

size: NA
J: TRBJ2-7
V: TRBV7-3
length: 15
D: TRBD1
DNA: TGTGCCAGCAGCCGGACAGGGTCGAGCCCTTACGAGCAGTACTTC
CDR3: CASSRTGSSPYEQYF

size: few
J: TRBJ1-4
V: TRBV2
length: 17
D: NA
DNA: TGTGCCAGCAGTCGACAGGCGCTCGTTGCAACTAATGAAAAACTGTTTTTT
CDR3: CASSRQALVATNEKLFF

size: NA
J: TRBJ1-2
V: TRBV5-1
length: 11
D: NA
DNA: TGCGCCAGCAGCGACAGCGATGGCTACACCTTC
CDR3: CASSDSDGYTF

size: many
J: TRBJ2-5
V: TRBV7-3
length: 13
D: NA
DNA: TGTGCCAGCAGCTTGGGTCCGAAGGAGACCCAGTACTTC
CDR3: CASSLGPKETQYF

size: few
J: TRBJ1-5
V: TRBV27
length: 14
D: NA
DNA: TGTGCCAGCAGTTCCCCCGGGATCAATCAGCCCCAGCATTTT
CDR3: CASSSPGINQPQHF

size: once
J: TRBJ1-4
V: TRBV29-1
length: 11
D: NA
DNA: TGCAGCGTTGTAACGGGACCAGGACTGTTTTTT
CDR3: CSVVTGPGLFF

size: NA
J: TRBJ1-2
V: TRBV5-4
length: 15
D: NA
DNA: TGTGCCAGCAGCTTTCCGGGACGGGAGAACTATGGCTACACCTTC
CDR3: CASSFPGRENYGYTF

size: NA
J: TRBJ1-6
V: TRBV7-9
length: 20
D: TRBD1
DNA: TGTGCCAGCAGCTTAGTTGGGGGACAGGGGTCCGACGGAAATAATTCACCCCTCCACTTT
CDR3: CASSLVGGQGSDGNNSPLHF

size: few
J: TRBJ1-1
V: TRBV12-3/TRBV12-4
length: 14
D: NA
DNA: TGTGCCAGCAGTCCGATGGGTTGGACGGACGAAGCTTTCTTT
CDR3: CASSPMGWTDEAFF

size: NA
J: TRBJ2-7
V: TRBV20-1
length: 16
D: NA
DNA: TGCAGTGCACCTCCTTCCGGGACGGAAAACACCGGGGAGCAGTACTTC
CDR3: CSAPPSGTENTGEQYF

size: NA
J: TRBJ1-1
V: TRBV6-5
length: 16
D: NA
DNA: TGTGCCAGCAGGATACTAACCGGGACCGGGAACACTGAAGCTTTCTTT
CDR3: CASRILTGTGNTEAFF

size: NA
J: TRBJ1-4
V: TRBV7-2
length: 15
D: NA
DNA: TGTGCCAGCAGCTTAGTGGCCCCAACTAATGAAAAACTGTTTTTT
CDR3: CASSLVAPTNEKLFF

size: NA
J: TRBJ2-5
V: TRBV7-3
length: 17
D: TRBD2
DNA: TGTGCCAGCAGCCCAGGGGGGGCTAGCGGGAGTCCAGAGACCCAGTACTTC
CDR3: CASSPGGASGSPETQYF

size: few
J: TRBJ2-7
V: TRBV29-1
length: 14
D: NA
DNA: TGCAGCGTTGGGGGGTGGGGGCCCTCCTACGAGCAGTACTTC
CDR3: CSVGGWGPSYEQYF

size: NA
J: TRBJ1-5
V: TRBV5-1
length: 14
D: TRBD1
DNA: TGCGCCAGCAGCGAGGGGAGACAGGGTCAGCCCCAGCATTTT
CDR3: CASSEGRQGQPQHF

size: NA
J: TRBJ2-7
V: TRBV20-1
length: 14
D: TRBD1
DNA: TGCAGTGCTAGAGACGAGGGGGCTGACGGCGAGCAGTACTTC
CDR3: CSARDEGADGEQYF

size: NA
J: TRBJ1-6
V: TRBV27
length: 15
D: NA
DNA: TGTGCCAGCAGTTTAACGAGTAGCGCTGATTCACCCCTCCACTTT
CDR3: CASSLTSSADSPLHF

size: NA
J: TRBJ1-4
V: TRBV6-5
length: 14
D: NA
DNA: TGTGCCAGCAGTTATGGCGGTTGGGATGAAAAACTGTTTTTT
CDR3: CASSYGGWDEKLFF

size: NA
J: TRBJ1-2
V: TRBV20-1
length: 14
D: TRBD1
DNA: TGCAGTGCTAGTCGGACAGGGGGGAGGTATGGCTACACCTTC
CDR3: CSASRTGGRYGYTF

size: NA
J: TRBJ2-2
V: TRBV6-1
length: 15
D: TRBD1
DNA: TGTGCCGGCGCCGACAGGGCAGAGAACACCGGGGAGCTGTTTTTT
CDR3: CAGADRAENTGELFF

size: NA
J: TRBJ2-7
V: TRBV20-1
length: 14
D: TRBD1
DNA: TGCAGTGCGCTCCGCCCGGGACAGGGCTACGAGCAGTACTTC
CDR3: CSALRPGQGYEQYF

size: many
J: TRBJ1-1
V: TRBV7-9
length: 14
D: NA
DNA: TGTGCCAGCAGCTTAGCGCAGGGGACCACTGAAGCTTTCTTT
CDR3: CASSLAQGTTEAFF

size: many
J: TRBJ2-5
V: TRBV7-9
length: 14
D: NA
DNA: TGTGCCAGCAGCTTAGTGGACAGTCAAGAGACCCAGTACTTC
CDR3: CASSLVDSQETQYF

size: NA
J: TRBJ1-4
V: TRBV5-1
length: 15
D: NA
DNA: TGCGCCAGCAGCTTGTCCGGCGGCACTAATGAAAAACTGTTTTTT
CDR3: CASSLSGGTNEKLFF

size: few
J: TRBJ1-2
V: TRBV7-4
length: 14
D: NA
DNA: TGTGCCAGCAGTCGACAGTCAACTAACTATGGCTACACCTTC
CDR3: CASSRQSTNYGYTF

size: NA
J: TRBJ2-5
V: TRBV25-1
length: 13
D: NA
DNA: TGTGCCAGCAGTGAGCAGTTAAGGGAGACCCAGTACTTC
CDR3: CASSEQLRETQYF

size: few
J: TRBJ1-1
V: TRBV14
length: 17
D: TRBD1
DNA: TGTGCCAGCAGCCAAGAGTCAAGGCAGGGGGCTCACACTGAAGCTTTCTTT
CDR3: CASSQESRQGAHTEAFF

size: NA
J: TRBJ2-7
V: TRBV7-9
length: 13
D: TRBD1
DNA: TGTGCCAGCAGCGAGACAGGGGACTACGAGCAGTACTTC
CDR3: CASSETGDYEQYF

size: NA
J: TRBJ2-7
V: TRBV15
length: 15
D: TRBD2
DNA: TGTGCCACCAGCAGAGATGTGGGAGGGCCAAACGAGCAGTACTTC
CDR3: CATSRDVGGPNEQYF